The rows below give T cell receptor beta chains drawn from one sample of a study of shared clonotypes between healthy human individuals. Profiled with immunoSEQ multiplex PCR; TCRdb holds only in-frame clones, not every one. Among approximately 2,000,000 clones listed, just under 95% were seen once. Sequencing was done on a sample of naive CD8+ T cells from PBMCs. These receptor sequences come from a man younger than 35 in good health. Some clones in this sample may be carry-over from other donors' samples. The CDR3 runs from the conserved cysteine through the conserved F or W. Each record gives: V gene, D gene, J gene, clone size, CDR3 DNA, CDR3 protein. The D gene is left open where the match is weak. Rows may omit the clone size; those that give it use once, few, many or a size class.

>TRBV19|TRBD1|TRBJ1-2|.
TGTGCCAGTAGTGGGACTCCGGGACAGTGGAACGGCTACACCTTC
CASSGTPGQWNGYTF
>TRBV28|TRBD2|TRBJ2-3|.
TGTGCCAGCTTCTCCACCGGGACTAGCGCAACAGATACGCAGTATTTT
CASFSTGTSATDTQYF
>TRBV6-5|TRBD1|TRBJ2-7|.
TGTGCCAGCAGTAAGACCGGGACAGGTGTGTACGAGCAGTACTTC
CASSKTGTGVYEQYF
>TRBV9|.|TRBJ1-4|once
TGTGCCAGCAGCGTAGGGCGCGGTGAAAAACTGTTTTTT
CASSVGRGEKLFF
>TRBV6-6|TRBD1|TRBJ2-7|.
TGTGCCAGCAGGAAGGGACAGTCCTACGAGCAGTACTTC
CASRKGQSYEQYF
>TRBV29-1|.|TRBJ1-1|.
TGCAGCGTTGAGAATTTTGGGGGGGCAGATGAAGCTTTCTTT
CSVENFGGADEAFF
>TRBV28|TRBD1|TRBJ2-6|.
TGTGCCAGCAGACGATACAGGGGCGCTGGGGCCAACGTCCTGACTTTC
CASRRYRGAGANVLTF
>TRBV30|TRBD2|TRBJ2-7|.
TGTGCCTGGACTAGCGGGAGCTACGAGCAGTACTTC
CAWTSGSYEQYF
>TRBV7-9|TRBD1|TRBJ2-7|.
TGTGCCAGCAGCTTAGCCGGACAGGGGTACGAGCAGTACTTC
CASSLAGQGYEQYF
>TRBV12-5|.|TRBJ1-1|.
TGTGCTAGTGGTTTGAGGGGAGTCACTGAAGCTTTCTTT
CASGLRGVTEAFF
>TRBV9|TRBD2|TRBJ2-1|.
TGTGCCAGCAGCGACCGGACTAGCGGGACCTACAATGAGCAGTTCTTC
CASSDRTSGTYNEQFF
>TRBV28|TRBD1|TRBJ1-3|.
TGTGCCAGCAGTTTTAAGATAGGACAGGGGGCCGCCTCTGGAAACACCATATATTTT
CASSFKIGQGAASGNTIYF
>TRBV27|TRBD2|TRBJ2-7|.
TGTGCCAGCAGTTTAGTGGGGGGAGGGTCCTACGAGCAGTACTTC
CASSLVGGGSYEQYF
>TRBV10-1|TRBD1|TRBJ2-7|.
TGCGCCAGCAGTGAGTGGGACAGAACCTCCTACGAGCAGTACTTC
CASSEWDRTSYEQYF
>TRBV7-6|.|TRBJ2-1|.
TGTGCCAGCAGCCTTAGCGCGCTTGGTGAGCAGTTCTTC
CASSLSALGEQFF
>TRBV28|.|TRBJ1-1|once
TGTGCCAGCAGCCCCTTCACTGAAGCTTTCTTT
CASSPFTEAFF
>TRBV7-6|.|TRBJ2-3|.
TGTGCCAGCAGCTCCCGAAAGGTAGATACGCAGTATTTT
CASSSRKVDTQYF
>TRBV11-2|TRBD1|TRBJ2-7|.
TGTGCCAGCAGCTTAGGGGCAGGGGGCATAGCCTACGAGCAGTACTTC
CASSLGAGGIAYEQYF
>TRBV5-4|.|TRBJ2-2|.
TGTGCCAGCACCCTCTTTGGCCGAGGACAGACCGGGGAGCTGTTTTTT
CASTLFGRGQTGELFF
>TRBV6-6|.|TRBJ2-1|.
TGTGCCAGCAGGGACTTTGAGGGCGGGTCCTACAATGAGCAGTTCTTC
CASRDFEGGSYNEQFF
>TRBV7-3|.|TRBJ2-2|once
TGTGCCAGCAGCCGTAACACCGGGGAGCTGTTTTTT
CASSRNTGELFF
>TRBV6-5|.|TRBJ1-1|.
TGTGCCAGCAGTAAAACGGGGGGTTGGGGCACTGAAGCTTTCTTT
CASSKTGGWGTEAFF
>TRBV11-2|.|TRBJ1-2|.
TGTGCCAGCAGTTTCGGAGGAGCAAACTATGGCTACACCTTC
CASSFGGANYGYTF
>TRBV25-1|.|TRBJ1-2|.
TGTGCCAGCAGTGAATTGGGGGGACCAGCGAACTATGGCTACACCTTC
CASSELGGPANYGYTF
>TRBV7-9|.|TRBJ1-5|few
TGTGCCAGCAGCTTAGGGAGTCAGCCCCAGCATTTT
CASSLGSQPQHF
>TRBV29-1|TRBD1|TRBJ2-1|.
TGCAGCAGCCACAGGGGGGACTACAATGAGCAGTTCTTC
CSSHRGDYNEQFF
>TRBV5-5|.|TRBJ2-7|once
TGTGCCAGCAGCTCTATAAGGCCGGGGGCTAGGATTTACGAGCAGTACTTC
CASSSIRPGARIYEQYF
>TRBV29-1|TRBD2|TRBJ2-5|.
TGCAGCGTGGTTTGCCTAGCGGCTGAAGAGACCCAGTACTTC
CSVVCLAAEETQYF
>TRBV5-1|TRBD2|TRBJ2-1|.
TGCGCCAGCAGCCCTTGGACTAGCGGGAGGTTGGCTGAGCAGTTCTTC
CASSPWTSGRLAEQFF
>TRBV5-6|.|TRBJ2-7|.
TGTGCCAGCAGCTTGGGAGTTGTCTACGAGCAGTACTTC
CASSLGVVYEQYF
>TRBV4-1|TRBD1|TRBJ1-5|.
TGCGCCAGCAGCCAAACCCCCCGGGACAGGGAGGTTCAGCCCCAGCATTTT
CASSQTPRDREVQPQHF
>TRBV6-5|.|TRBJ2-7|.
TGTGCCAGCAGTTACGGCACCGGGACGGAATCCTACGAGCAGTACTTC
CASSYGTGTESYEQYF
>TRBV9|.|TRBJ1-1|once
TGTGCCAGCAGCGTAGCGGGTCGGACGAACACTGAAGCTTTCTTT
CASSVAGRTNTEAFF
>TRBV19|TRBD2|TRBJ2-1|.
TGTGCCAGTAGTAGCGGGACTAGCGGATACAATGAGCAGTTCTTC
CASSSGTSGYNEQFF
>TRBV2|.|TRBJ1-3|once
TGTGCCAGCAGTGATCCAGACAGAGACTCTGGAAACACCATATATTTT
CASSDPDRDSGNTIYF
>TRBV28|TRBD2|TRBJ2-1|.
TGTGCCACCCAACTAGCGGGGAACAATGAGCAGTTCTTC
CATQLAGNNEQFF
>TRBV6-1|.|TRBJ1-5|.
TGTGCCAGCAGTGAACATCTGGGGTTCAATCAGCCCCAGCATTTT
CASSEHLGFNQPQHF
>TRBV30|.|TRBJ1-2|.
TGTGCCTGGAGTGTACGGGTTTGGGCCGATGGCTACACCTTC
CAWSVRVWADGYTF
>TRBV7-6|.|TRBJ2-2|.
TGTGCCAGCAGCCCGGGGAGTTGGGGGAGAAACACCGGGGAGCTGTTTTTT
CASSPGSWGRNTGELFF
>TRBV19|.|TRBJ2-7|.
TGTGCCAGTAGTACGCGCACCTCCTACGAGCAGTACTTC
CASSTRTSYEQYF
>TRBV29-1|.|TRBJ2-1|.
TGCAGCGTTGAGGGGATAGACTACAATGAGCAGTTCTTC
CSVEGIDYNEQFF
>TRBV5-1|TRBD2|TRBJ2-7|.
TGCGCCAGCAGCTTGACCCGGACTAGCGGGGCCTCCTACGAGCAGTACTTC
CASSLTRTSGASYEQYF
>TRBV27|TRBD1|TRBJ1-1|.
TGTGCCAGCAGTTTCTTGCCACCCCGAGGGACAGGAAATTTAGATGAAGCTTTCTTT
CASSFLPPRGTGNLDEAFF
>TRBV28|TRBD2|TRBJ2-2|.
TGTGCCAGCAGTCCTCCTAGCGGGTTGAACACCGGGGAGCTGTTTTTT
CASSPPSGLNTGELFF
>TRBV6-5|.|TRBJ2-7|.
TGTGCCAGCAGTTATAGTAGTGAGAGCCAGTACCATTTGTACTTC
CASSYSSESQYHLYF
>TRBV10-1|.|TRBJ2-1|.
TGCGCCAGCAGTGAGTCAGGCCATGAGCAGTTCTTC
CASSESGHEQFF
>TRBV7-9|.|TRBJ2-3|.
TGTGCCAGCAGCTTAGCCCCCGGGGGTCTCACAGATACGCAGTATTTT
CASSLAPGGLTDTQYF